The TCR beta chain described here comes from a study of T cell clones after liver transplantation. The germline CDR1 and CDR2 sequences are MDHEN and SYDVKM. V was trimmed by 1 base and J by 0 bases, leaving 7 bases between them. The CDR3 consists of 16 residues. This clone ranks as medium-sized. Profiled with immunoSEQ multiplex PCR; TCRdb holds only in-frame clones, not every one. The sample yields some 6,500 clones, under 80% seen once. This TCR came from a human donor who received a liver transplant. The V and J genes are TRBV28 and TRBJ1-6; no reliable D call. This sample comprised CD8+ T cells from blood, obtained before liver transplant. This CDR3 reads CASSLFPISYNSPLHF. The DNA of the CDR3 is TGTGCCAGCAGTTTATTCCCCATCTCCTATAATTCACCCCTCCACTTT.